This T cell receptor beta chain was documented in a study of untreated major depressive disorder. Overall study results and limits: Compared with controls, depressed patients showed more TRBV05-01 (Vbeta 5.1) usage in CD4+ T cells.

All participants were of European descent. This CDR3 has 12 amino acids. CDR1 MNHEY and CDR2 SVGAGI come from the germline V gene. V gave up 8 bases and J gave up 2 bases, with 9 bases separating them. Note on this clone: Its cognate antigen is unknown. Other DNA variants within this sample encode the same CDR3.

TCRdb's copy holds only in-frame clones and misses some; the assay was immunoSEQ multiplex PCR. The data show about 19,000 clones, roughly nine tenths seen once. The receptor's source is a woman in her thirties or forties with major depressive disorder. This chain connects TRBV6-5 to TRBJ1-2, with D uncertain. The sample comprised CD4+ T cells from PBMCs. The CDR3 loop is CASSTGNYGYTF. Here the CDR3 DNA reads TGTGCCAGCTCTACCGGGAACTATGGCTACACCTTC.